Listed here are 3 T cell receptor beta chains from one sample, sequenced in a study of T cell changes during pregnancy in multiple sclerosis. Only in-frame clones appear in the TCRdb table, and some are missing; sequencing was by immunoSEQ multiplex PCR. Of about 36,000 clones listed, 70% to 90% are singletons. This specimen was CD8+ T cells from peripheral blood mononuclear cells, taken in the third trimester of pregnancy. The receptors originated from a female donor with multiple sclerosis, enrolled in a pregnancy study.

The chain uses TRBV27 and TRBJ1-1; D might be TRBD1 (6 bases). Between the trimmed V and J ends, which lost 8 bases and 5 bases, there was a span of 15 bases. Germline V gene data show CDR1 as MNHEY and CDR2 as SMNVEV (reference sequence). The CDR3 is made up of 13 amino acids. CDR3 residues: CASRGGGSTEAFF. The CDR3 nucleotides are TGTGCCAGCCGAGGGGGGGGGAGTACTGAAGCTTTCTTT.

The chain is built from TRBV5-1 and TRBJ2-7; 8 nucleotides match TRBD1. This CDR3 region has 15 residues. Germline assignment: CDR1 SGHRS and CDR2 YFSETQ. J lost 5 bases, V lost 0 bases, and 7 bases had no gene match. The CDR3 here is CASSLEGQGFDEQYF. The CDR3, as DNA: TGCGCCAGCAGCTTGGAAGGACAGGGCTTCGACGAGCAGTACTTC. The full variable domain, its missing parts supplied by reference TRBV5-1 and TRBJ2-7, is KAGVTQTPRYLIKTRGQQVTLSCSPISGHRSVSWYQQTPGQGLQFLFEYFSETQRNKGNFPGRFSGRQFSNSRSEMNVSTLELGDSALYLCASSLEGQGFDEQYFGPGTRLTVT.

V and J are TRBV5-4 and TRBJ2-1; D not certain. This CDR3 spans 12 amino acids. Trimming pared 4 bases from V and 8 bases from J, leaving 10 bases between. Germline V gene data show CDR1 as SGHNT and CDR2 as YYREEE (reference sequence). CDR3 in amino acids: CASSVGVDEQFF. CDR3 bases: TGTGCCAGCAGCGTGGGCGTCGATGAGCAGTTCTTC.